Listed below are T cell receptor beta chains from one sample, sequenced in a study of response to subunit inactivated influenza vaccine. One entry per CDR3 protein results from TCRdb running MiXCR on the RT-PCR reads. The sample records about 500,000 distinct CDR3 sequences, more than 15% being singletons. Sample: CD4+ T cells sorted from PBMCs, taken approximately 25 months after vaccination. The receptors derive from a man between 50 and 75 years old who received an inactivated influenza vaccine. Both conserved end residues are part of each CDR3. D genes are given only for firm matches. Where a row states a size, it is once, few, many or the class of an expanded clone; other rows omit it.

TGTGCCAGTAGTATCCTCCCCCGCCTTACAGGGATTGTGTCTGGGGCCAACGTCCTGACTTTC	CASSILPRLTGIVSGANVLTF	few	TRBV19	NA	TRBJ2-6
TGTGCCAGCTCACAGGACTTCACAGATACGCAGTATTTT	CASSQDFTDTQYF	NA	TRBV6-1	NA	TRBJ2-3
TGTGCCATCAGCCCAGCCGGGTATAATTCACCCCTCCACTTT	CAISPAGYNSPLHF	NA	TRBV7-9	NA	TRBJ1-6
TGTGCCAGCAGCCACTTAGCGGGGGTCAGTAGTGATAACAATGAGCAGTTCTTC	CASSHLAGVSSDNNEQFF	few	TRBV11-1	TRBD2	TRBJ2-1
TGTGCCTGGAAGGGTGGGTCTGGAAACACCATATATTTT	CAWKGGSGNTIYF	NA	TRBV30	NA	TRBJ1-3
TGCGCCAGCAGCTTGGGACAGACAAATGAAAAACTGTTTTTT	CASSLGQTNEKLFF	NA	TRBV5-1	NA	TRBJ1-4
TGTGCCCTCGCCGACTCCGGTTTTCGTGATACGCAGTATTTT	CALADSGFRDTQYF	NA	TRBV10-3	NA	TRBJ2-3
TGTGCCAGCAGCCAAGTCCTCCGGGGCCGAGGCTCCGAGCAGTACTTC	CASSQVLRGRGSEQYF	NA	TRBV3-1	NA	TRBJ2-7
TGTGCCAGCAGTCCCATCACCGGGGAGCTGTTTTTT	CASSPITGELFF	few	TRBV11-2	NA	TRBJ2-2
TGTGCCAGCAGTTTACGACTAGGTGGTACGCAGTATTTT	CASSLRLGGTQYF	few	TRBV6-2/TRBV6-3	NA	TRBJ2-3
TGTGCCAGCAGCTTAGCCGGTGATGCGGGGAGCACAGATACGCAGTATTTT	CASSLAGDAGSTDTQYF	NA	TRBV7-6	NA	TRBJ2-3
TGTGCCAGCAGCCCACTTAAGCCGGAGGATACGCAGTATTTT	CASSPLKPEDTQYF	NA	TRBV7-9	NA	TRBJ2-3
TGTGCCAGCAGCTTAGTTGGGGCCTACACAGCTTTCTTT	CASSLVGAYTAFF	few	TRBV11-2	NA	TRBJ1-1
TGCGCCAGCAGCTTGGTATTTCGGCAGGCGACCTACAATGAGCAGTTCTTC	CASSLVFRQATYNEQFF	many	TRBV5-1	NA	TRBJ2-1
TGTGCCACCAGTGATTTTGGTCTAGCGGGAGGCGAGCAGTACTTC	CATSDFGLAGGEQYF	NA	TRBV24-1	TRBD2	TRBJ2-7
TGTGCCAGCAGTTTACCGGGAGGGCCTTTCGAGCAGTACTTC	CASSLPGGPFEQYF	NA	TRBV28	TRBD2	TRBJ2-7
TGTGCCAGCAGTCTGTCTATAGCCTACAATGAGCAGTTCTTC	CASSLSIAYNEQFF	NA	TRBV6-1	NA	TRBJ2-1
TGTGCCACCTGCCCCGAGGGGGGGAGGAATGAGCAGTTCTTC	CATCPEGGRNEQFF	NA	TRBV6-1	NA	TRBJ2-1
TGCAGTGCTAGGGCTGAAAACAATGAGCAGTTCTTC	CSARAENNEQFF	few	TRBV20-1	NA	TRBJ2-1
TGCGCCAGCAGCCAAGCTTTAAGGACGGACAAATTGGCTTTCTTT	CASSQALRTDKLAFF	NA	TRBV4-3	NA	TRBJ1-1
TGTGCCAGCAGCCCTACGACAGGGTTGCATGAGCAGTTCTTC	CASSPTTGLHEQFF	many	TRBV11-1	TRBD1	TRBJ2-1
TGTGCCAGCAGGAGAACCGGGACAGAAGCCTACGAGCAGTACTTC	CASRRTGTEAYEQYF	NA	TRBV6-1	TRBD1	TRBJ2-7
TGTGCCTGGAAGGAGGGGGCAGAGTATTTT	CAWKEGAEYF	NA	TRBV30	NA	TRBJ2-3
TGCAGTGGGGCCAGGGGGTGGACAGATACGCAGTATTTT	CSGARGWTDTQYF	many	TRBV20-1	TRBD1	TRBJ2-3
TGTGCCAGCAGTTACTCGAGGGCGAGGGGTCTTAACACCGGGGAGCTGTTTTTT	CASSYSRARGLNTGELFF	NA	TRBV6-2/TRBV6-3	NA	TRBJ2-2
TGTGCCAGCAGCCAAGCCCGGGGGCTATACGAGCAGTACTTC	CASSQARGLYEQYF	NA	TRBV3-1	NA	TRBJ2-7
TGCAGCGTTGAAGTAAAACGGAAGTTAACCAATGAGCAGTTCTTC	CSVEVKRKLTNEQFF	few	TRBV29-1	NA	TRBJ2-1
TGTGCCAGCAGTTCTTTTCCGTACCAAGAGACCCAGTACTTC	CASSSFPYQETQYF	many	TRBV27	NA	TRBJ2-5
TGTGCCAGCAGTCCCGGACAGGCCAAGGGGGGGTACCAAGAGACCCAGTACTTC	CASSPGQAKGGYQETQYF	NA	TRBV12-3/TRBV12-4	NA	TRBJ2-5
TGTGCCAGCAGCTTAGCGTTCCAGGGGGCAGGGGAGACCCAGTACTTC	CASSLAFQGAGETQYF	few	TRBV7-8	TRBD1	TRBJ2-5
TGTGCCAGCAGTTCCCCCAGAGATCCCACGAGGGCCATATATTTT	CASSSPRDPTRAIYF	few	TRBV27	NA	TRBJ1-3
TGTGCCAGCAGCTTATGGTCTAGCGGGGCCCAAGAGACCCAGTACTTC	CASSLWSSGAQETQYF	NA	TRBV7-2	TRBD2	TRBJ2-5
TGCAGCGTAGCAGGGGCACAGGGTTCAGATACGCAGTATTTT	CSVAGAQGSDTQYF	NA	TRBV29-1	NA	TRBJ2-3
TGTGCCAGCAGCTGGTCAGGCGGGAGGAACACTGAAGCTTTCTTT	CASSWSGGRNTEAFF	few	TRBV7-9	NA	TRBJ1-1
TGTGCCAGCAGCCCGGGACTAGCGGGAGTGGGGGAGCAGTTCTTC	CASSPGLAGVGEQFF	many	TRBV12-3/TRBV12-4	TRBD2	TRBJ2-1
TGTGCCAGCAGCCAAGACAGGGTTGAAAACATTCAGTACTTC	CASSQDRVENIQYF	NA	TRBV14	NA	TRBJ2-4
TGCAGTGCTAGCCGCTCTAGCTCCACCGGGGAGCTGTTTTTT	CSASRSSSTGELFF	NA	TRBV20-1	NA	TRBJ2-2
TGTGCCAGCAGCCGCGAAAGACCAGGGGTTGCTGGAAACACCATATATTTT	CASSRERPGVAGNTIYF	NA	TRBV3-1	NA	TRBJ1-3
TGCAGTGCTAAGACAGCGGGCTACCCCATGAACACTGAAGCTTTCTTT	CSAKTAGYPMNTEAFF	NA	TRBV20-1	NA	TRBJ1-1
TGTGCCAGCAGCCAAATACAGGGAGGGGATCAGCCCCAGCATTTT	CASSQIQGGDQPQHF	few	TRBV4-2	NA	TRBJ1-5
TGTGCCAGCAGTGCCAACCCAGGGGCAGAGCAGTACTTC	CASSANPGAEQYF	few	TRBV25-1	NA	TRBJ2-7
TGCAGCGTTGACGCGCGGAACCGCTATGGCTACACCTTC	CSVDARNRYGYTF	few	TRBV29-1	NA	TRBJ1-2
TGTGCCAGCAGTTACTGGAACAGGGTCGGCACAGATACGCAGTATTTT	CASSYWNRVGTDTQYF	NA	TRBV6-2/TRBV6-3	NA	TRBJ2-3
TGTGCCAGCAGTTTGAATTCACCCCTCCACTTT	CASSLNSPLHF	many	TRBV12-3/TRBV12-4	NA	TRBJ1-6
TGTGCCACCAGCAGAGGGGACAGGTTAAGCGAGCAGTACTTC	CATSRGDRLSEQYF	NA	TRBV15	TRBD1	TRBJ2-7
TGTGCCAGCGCTCAAGGGGGAAGCAATCAGCCCCAGCATTTT	CASAQGGSNQPQHF	NA	TRBV6-2/TRBV6-3	NA	TRBJ1-5
TGCGCCTCCAAGACTAGCGGGGGGACGAACACCGGGGAGCTGTTTTTT	CASKTSGGTNTGELFF	NA	TRBV4-1	TRBD2	TRBJ2-2
TGTGCCAGCAGTTGGACAGGGATGGGAGGAAACACCATATATTTT	CASSWTGMGGNTIYF	NA	TRBV6-5	TRBD1	TRBJ1-3
TGTGCCAGCAGCACGGACAGAGTCACTAACTATGGCTACACCTTC	CASSTDRVTNYGYTF	NA	TRBV5-4	NA	TRBJ1-2
TGTGCCAGCAGTTACTATCGGACGGGACTGAGCAAAAACATTCAGTACTTC	CASSYYRTGLSKNIQYF	NA	TRBV6-2/TRBV6-3	NA	TRBJ2-4
TGTGCCAGCTCACCAACTAGTTCCGGGGAGCTGTTTTTT	CASSPTSSGELFF	NA	TRBV18	NA	TRBJ2-2
TGTGCCAGCAGTTCGGGGGCTAGGAATGAGCAGTTCTTC	CASSSGARNEQFF	NA	TRBV6-5	NA	TRBJ2-1
TGTGCCAGCTCACCCCGCCGGGGTCAGCCCCAGCATTTT	CASSPRRGQPQHF	NA	TRBV18	NA	TRBJ1-5
TGCAGCGTTGAAAGGCAGCAAGAGACCCAGTACTTC	CSVERQQETQYF	few	TRBV29-1	NA	TRBJ2-5
TGCGCCAGCAGCCCTCTGGCTAGCGGGACTGAGCAGTTCTTC	CASSPLASGTEQFF	few	TRBV5-1	TRBD2	TRBJ2-1
TGTGCCAGCAGCAAAGGGTTAAGTTGGGTGAACACCGGGGAGCTGTTTTTT	CASSKGLSWVNTGELFF	NA	TRBV21-1	NA	TRBJ2-2
TGTGCCAGCAGTTTATTTAGCCGTTCTGCCGATACGCAGTATTTT	CASSLFSRSADTQYF	NA	TRBV27	NA	TRBJ2-3
TGTGCCAGCACAAGGGATGGGACCTACAATGAGCAGTTCTTC	CASTRDGTYNEQFF	NA	TRBV6-2/TRBV6-3	NA	TRBJ2-1
TGTGCCAGCAGTTCTGACAGTAGGATGTACGGCTACACCTTC	CASSSDSRMYGYTF	NA	TRBV6-2/TRBV6-3	NA	TRBJ1-2